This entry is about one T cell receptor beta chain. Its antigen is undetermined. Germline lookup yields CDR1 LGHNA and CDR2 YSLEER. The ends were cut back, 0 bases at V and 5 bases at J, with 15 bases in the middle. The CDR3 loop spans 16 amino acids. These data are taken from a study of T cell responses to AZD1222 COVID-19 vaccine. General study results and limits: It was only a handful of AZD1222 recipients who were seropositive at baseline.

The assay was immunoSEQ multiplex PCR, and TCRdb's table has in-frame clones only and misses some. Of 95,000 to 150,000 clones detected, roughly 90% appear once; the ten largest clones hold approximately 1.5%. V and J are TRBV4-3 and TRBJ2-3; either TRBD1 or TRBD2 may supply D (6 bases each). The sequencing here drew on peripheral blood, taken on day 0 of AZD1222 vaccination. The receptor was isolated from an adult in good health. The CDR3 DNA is TGCGCCAGCAGCCAAGACCTCGCTGGGGGGCAAGATACGCAGTATTTT. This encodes CASSQDLAGGQDTQYF.